This is a list of T cell receptor beta chains from one sample in a study of blood T cell repertoires in COVID-19. The data were produced by immunoSEQ multiplex PCR, yet TCRdb's version contains in-frame clones alone and is incomplete. The profile shows around 300,000 clones, approximately 86% of them singletons. Sequencing input: peripheral blood. The source of these receptors is a woman younger than 45 who had recovered from COVID-19. CDR3s include the opening cysteine and the closing phenylalanine or tryptophan. The order of the fields is clone size, V gene, D gene, J gene, CDR3 protein, CDR3 DNA. D genes are given only for firm matches. Part of the rows lack a size; the others show once, few, many or a class for expanded clones.

NA	TRBV3-1/TRBV3-2	NA	TRBJ2-2	CASSLSAGELFF	TGTGCCAGCAGCCTTAGCGCCGGGGAGCTGTTTTTT
NA	TRBV19	TRBD2	TRBJ2-1	CASRSSGGAFYEQFF	TGTGCCAGTAGATCTAGCGGGGGGGCGTTCTATGAGCAGTTCTTC
NA	TRBV5-1	NA	TRBJ2-7	CASSRERGTPGIGYEQYF	TGCGCCAGCAGTAGAGAGAGGGGGACCCCTGGAATCGGCTACGAGCAGTACTTC
NA	TRBV19	NA	TRBJ1-2	CASIAGAYGYTF	TGTGCCAGTATCGCCGGAGCCTATGGCTACACCTTC
NA	TRBV5-8	TRBD1	TRBJ1-4	CASSRQGANEKLFF	TGTGCCAGCAGCAGACAGGGGGCAAATGAAAAACTGTTTTTT
NA	TRBV18	NA	TRBJ2-7	CASSSQGITYEQYF	TGTGCCAGCTCAAGCCAGGGGATTACCTACGAGCAGTACTTC
few	TRBV19	TRBD1	TRBJ1-5	CASSRGGRGQPQHF	TGTGCCAGTAGTAGAGGGGGCCGAGGGCAGCCCCAGCATTTT
NA	TRBV6-7	NA	TRBJ1-4	CASSYLIRVLHEKLFF	TGTGCCAGCAGTTACCTAATCAGGGTACTTCATGAAAAACTGTTTTTT
NA	TRBV5-6	NA	TRBJ2-2	CASSGAGAGTGELFF	TGTGCCAGCAGCGGCGCGGGGGCAGGAACCGGGGAGCTGTTTTTT
NA	TRBV2	NA	TRBJ1-5	CASSERGNSNQPQHF	TGTGCCAGCAGTGAGCGGGGTAATAGCAATCAGCCCCAGCATTTT
few	TRBV2	TRBD1	TRBJ2-2	CASTLRATGGTGELFF	TGTGCCAGCACTCTGCGGGCGACAGGGGGTACCGGGGAGCTGTTTTTT
NA	TRBV28	NA	TRBJ1-1	CASSRQRAAFF	TGTGCCAGCAGTCGACAGCGGGCGGCTTTCTTT
NA	TRBV29-1	TRBD1	TRBJ2-7	CSVEEGQSSYEQYF	TGCAGCGTGGAAGAGGGACAGAGCTCCTACGAGCAGTACTTC
NA	TRBV18	NA	TRBJ1-4	CASSPENEKLFF	TGTGCCAGCTCACCAGAGAATGAAAAACTGTTTTTT
NA	TRBV6-5	TRBD1	TRBJ2-7	CASNNAGTGAYEQYF	TGTGCCAGCAATAATGCTGGGACAGGGGCCTACGAGCAGTACTTC
NA	TRBV10-2	NA	TRBJ1-2	CASSYTGKEKEDYGYTF	TGCGCCAGCAGTTATACAGGGAAGGAAAAGGAGGACTATGGCTACACCTTC
few	TRBV19	NA	TRBJ1-1	CASTKRREGEAFF	TGTGCCAGTACCAAAAGGAGGGAAGGTGAAGCTTTCTTT
NA	TRBV7-8	NA	TRBJ1-2	CASSPSGLGYTF	TGTGCCAGCAGCCCGTCGGGACTAGGCTACACCTTC
NA	TRBV15	TRBD2	TRBJ2-7	CATSSGGVSYEQYF	TGTGCCACCAGCAGCGGGGGGGTCTCCTACGAGCAGTACTTC
few	TRBV6-5	TRBD1	TRBJ2-2	CASSYPGQGPAGELFF	TGTGCCAGCAGTTACCCCGGACAGGGCCCCGCCGGGGAGCTGTTTTTT
NA	TRBV27	TRBD1	TRBJ1-2	CASSSPTGKVGYTF	TGTGCCAGCAGTTCCCCGACAGGGAAGGTTGGCTACACCTTC
NA	TRBV11-3	TRBD1	TRBJ2-3	CASSPGQPGDTQYF	TGTGCCAGCAGCCCGGGACAGCCCGGGGATACGCAGTATTTT
NA	TRBV11-2	NA	TRBJ2-1	CASSLQRYNEQFF	TGTGCCAGCAGCTTACAGCGCTACAATGAGCAGTTCTTC
once	TRBV5-1	NA	TRBJ2-1	CASRGFEGSYNEQFF	TGCGCCAGCAGGGGGTTTGAGGGTTCCTACAATGAGCAGTTCTTC
NA	TRBV7-9	TRBD2	TRBJ2-5	CASSYSGSVQETQYF	TGTGCCAGCAGCTATAGCGGGAGCGTTCAAGAGACCCAGTACTTC
NA	TRBV19	NA	TRBJ2-1	CASSMAPRGNEQFF	TGTGCCAGTAGTATGGCCCCCAGGGGCAATGAGCAGTTCTTC
NA	TRBV4-3	TRBD2	TRBJ2-7	CASSQDVSGREPSYEQYF	TGCGCCAGCAGCCAAGATGTTAGCGGGCGGGAGCCCTCCTACGAGCAGTACTTC
NA	TRBV2	NA	TRBJ1-5	CASSGSGESNQPQHF	TGTGCCAGCAGCGGGTCAGGGGAAAGCAATCAGCCCCAGCATTTT
NA	TRBV6-1	NA	TRBJ2-7	CASSEGPGPYEQYF	TGTGCCAGCAGTGAAGGGCCAGGGCCCTACGAGCAGTACTTC
once	TRBV28	NA	TRBJ1-1	CASSSGAGRVSEAFF	TGTGCCAGCAGTTCGGGAGCGGGGCGCGTCTCTGAAGCTTTCTTT
NA	TRBV5-5	TRBD1	TRBJ2-7	CASSTGTGSYEQYF	TGTGCCAGCAGCACCGGGACAGGGTCCTACGAGCAGTACTTC
NA	TRBV5-6	NA	TRBJ1-2	CASSSGENGYTF	TGTGCCAGCAGCTCCGGGGAAAATGGCTACACCTTC
NA	TRBV21-1	NA	TRBJ1-1	CASSTSPGQGPPTEAFF	TGTGCCAGCAGCACATCACCGGGACAGGGGCCACCCACTGAAGCTTTCTTT
NA	TRBV19	NA	TRBJ2-2	CASINRESAGELFF	TGTGCCAGTATTAACAGGGAGTCGGCCGGGGAGCTGTTTTTT
NA	TRBV11-2	TRBD2	TRBJ2-3	CASSFRRGDTDTQYF	TGTGCCAGCAGCTTTAGGCGGGGGGACACAGATACGCAGTATTTT
NA	TRBV6-5	NA	TRBJ1-2	CASGPTGFYGYTF	TGTGCCAGCGGGCCCACGGGGTTCTATGGCTACACCTTC
NA	TRBV6-5	NA	TRBJ2-1	CASTLRQVNEQFF	TGTGCCAGCACCTTAAGACAGGTCAATGAGCAGTTCTTC
few	TRBV16	TRBD2	TRBJ2-7	CASSRGGMHYEQYF	TGTGCCAGCAGCCGGGGGGGTATGCACTACGAGCAGTACTTC
NA	TRBV28	TRBD1	TRBJ1-2	CASSTRTGGSYGYTF	TGTGCCAGCAGTACAAGGACAGGGGGCAGCTATGGCTACACCTTC
NA	TRBV4-1	NA	TRBJ1-5	CASSQRRPECNQPQHF	TGCGCCAGCAGCCAACGAAGACCGGAGTGCAATCAGCCCCAGCATTTT
NA	TRBV7-2	NA	TRBJ2-7	CASSLSREGLTGGGYEQYF	TGTGCCAGCAGCTTAAGCCGGGAGGGGCTGACAGGGGGAGGCTACGAGCAGTACTTC
NA	TRBV7-9	TRBD2	TRBJ2-4	CASSSLGGDKNIQYF	TGTGCCAGCAGCTCCCTCGGGGGGGACAAAAACATTCAGTACTTC
NA	TRBV5-5	TRBD2	TRBJ2-1	CASSHFSGGNNEQFF	TGTGCCAGCAGCCATTTTAGCGGGGGGAACAATGAGCAGTTCTTC
NA	TRBV7-2	NA	TRBJ1-6	CASSSESSYNSPLHF	TGTGCCAGCAGCTCCGAGAGCTCCTATAATTCACCCCTCCACTTT
NA	TRBV19	TRBD1	TRBJ2-1	CASSPDRGNEQFF	TGTGCCAGTAGCCCCGACAGGGGGAATGAGCAGTTCTTC
NA	TRBV11-3	NA	TRBJ2-5	CASSSSWTQGQSETQYF	TGTGCCAGCAGCTCGTCCTGGACGCAGGGGCAATCCGAGACCCAGTACTTC
NA	TRBV7-9	TRBD1	TRBJ1-5	CASSLGQGAQGQPQHF	TGTGCCAGCAGCTTGGGTCAGGGGGCGCAAGGGCAGCCCCAGCATTTT
NA	TRBV15	NA	TRBJ1-2	CATSTDNNYGYTF	TGTGCCACCAGCACCGACAACAACTATGGCTACACCTTC
NA	TRBV19	NA	TRBJ2-7	CASSIGVDSYEQYF	TGTGCCAGTAGTATTGGTGTCGACAGTTACGAGCAGTACTTC